The entry below gives a single T cell receptor (beta chain) sequence along with its context. Trimming at V came to 5 bases and at J to 2 bases, leaving 7 bases not matched to a gene. Per the germline V gene, CDR1 is SGHRS and CDR2 is YFSETQ. The CDR3 is made up of 15 amino acids. These data originate in a study of blood T cell repertoires in COVID-19. Study-wide background: Collection of acute and convalescent COVID-19 samples took place in the United States, Italy and Spain. The cDNA or gDNA used as material had been derived from T cells, B-cell-depleted T cells, or PBMCs.

Per the original methods: The authors estimated nucleated cell counts from reference gene primer amplification. Clones were read by immunoSEQ multiplex PCR, and TCRdb kept only the in-frame ones, dropping some. The V and J calls and clone size were taken over from that table, and D and trimming were inferred from the DNA. The sample has around 40,000 clones; approximately 96% are singletons. Material: peripheral blood. The clonotype comes from a human donor with active COVID-19. The donor label of this sample is uncertain. This chain joins TRBV5-1 and TRBJ2-3; TRBD2 aligns across 8 bases. The CDR3 here is CASRPQLADTDTQYF. The CDR3 coding sequence is TGCGCCAGCAGACCACAACTAGCGGACACAGATACGCAGTATTTT.